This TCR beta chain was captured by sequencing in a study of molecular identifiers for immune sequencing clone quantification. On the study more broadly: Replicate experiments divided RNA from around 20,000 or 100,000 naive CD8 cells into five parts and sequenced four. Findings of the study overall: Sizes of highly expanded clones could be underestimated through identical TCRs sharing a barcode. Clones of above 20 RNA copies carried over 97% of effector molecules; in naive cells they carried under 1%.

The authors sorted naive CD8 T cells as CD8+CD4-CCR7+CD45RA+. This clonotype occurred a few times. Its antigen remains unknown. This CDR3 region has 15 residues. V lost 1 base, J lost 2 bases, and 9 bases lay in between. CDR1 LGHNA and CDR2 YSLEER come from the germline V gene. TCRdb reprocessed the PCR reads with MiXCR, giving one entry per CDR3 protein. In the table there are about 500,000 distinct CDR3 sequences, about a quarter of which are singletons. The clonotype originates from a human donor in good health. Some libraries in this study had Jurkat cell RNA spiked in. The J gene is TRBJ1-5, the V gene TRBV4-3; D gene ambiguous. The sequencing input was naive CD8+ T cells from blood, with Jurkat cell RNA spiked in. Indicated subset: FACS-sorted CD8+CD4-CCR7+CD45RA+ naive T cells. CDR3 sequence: CASSQVLGGNQPQHF. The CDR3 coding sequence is TGCGCCAGCAGCCAAGTCCTGGGAGGCAATCAGCCCCAGCATTTT.